This entry describes one TCR beta chain. The data derive from a study of regulatory T cells in long-lasting Graves disease. Time point denoted: newly diagnosed GD, antithyroid drugs for less than 3 months. Generation of the TCR library employed RNA extracted from PBMCs. This CDR3 has 14 amino acids. The V gene end was trimmed by 4 bases and the J gene end by 3 bases; junction bases not matched to a gene: 6. Germline assignment: CDR1 SGHRS and CDR2 YFSETQ. According to the study, TCR beta libraries were built with iRepertoire HTBI primers and CDR3-region Arm-PCR. TCRdb itself ran the multiplex PCR reads through MiXCR, one entry per CDR3 protein. The table has under 700,000 distinct CDR3 sequences, about 16% seen once. These data also formed part of another study, on T cells in Graves' hyperthyroidism and ophthalmopathy.

The gene calls are TRBV5-1 and TRBJ2-5; 7 bases map to TRBD1. This clonotype originated in a woman aged 35 to 60 with Graves disease. This specimen was peripheral blood mononuclear cells (PBMCs), taken at new diagnosis, from a patient treated with antithyroid drugs. CDR3: CASSLQGVEETQYF. The CDR3, as DNA: TGCGCCAGCAGCCTTCAGGGGGTAGAAGAGACCCAGTACTTC.